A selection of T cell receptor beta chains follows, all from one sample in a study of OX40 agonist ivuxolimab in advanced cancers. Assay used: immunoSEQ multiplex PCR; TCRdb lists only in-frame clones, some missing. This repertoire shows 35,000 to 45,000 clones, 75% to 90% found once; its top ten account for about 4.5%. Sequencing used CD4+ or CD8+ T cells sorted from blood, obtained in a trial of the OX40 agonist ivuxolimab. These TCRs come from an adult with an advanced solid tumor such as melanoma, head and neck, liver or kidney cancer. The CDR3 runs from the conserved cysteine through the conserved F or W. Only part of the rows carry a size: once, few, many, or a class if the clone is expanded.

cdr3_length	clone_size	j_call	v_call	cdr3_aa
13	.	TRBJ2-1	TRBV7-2	CASSVTSLGEQFF
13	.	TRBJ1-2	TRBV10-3	CATQRGETYGYTF
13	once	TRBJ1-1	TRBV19	CASSVMGGTEAFF
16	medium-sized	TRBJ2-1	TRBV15	CATSTPEAGVGNEQFF
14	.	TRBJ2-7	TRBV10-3	CAIRGGLDAGEQYF
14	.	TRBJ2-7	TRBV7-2	CASSIRQGAYEQYF
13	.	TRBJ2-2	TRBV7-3	CASSLQATGELFF
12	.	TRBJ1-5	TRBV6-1	CASRTGGQPQHF
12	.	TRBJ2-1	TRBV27	CASSYRGQALFF
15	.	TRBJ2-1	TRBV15	CATSRERSSYNEQFF
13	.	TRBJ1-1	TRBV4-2	CASSPVRDTEAFF
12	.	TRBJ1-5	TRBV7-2	CASSYMGQPQHF
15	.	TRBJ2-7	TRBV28	CASSLFGTGTYEQYF
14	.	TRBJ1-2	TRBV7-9	CASSLVQGALGYTF
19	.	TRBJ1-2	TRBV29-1	CSVEVTQTPARVANYGYTF
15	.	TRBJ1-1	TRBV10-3	CATRDRGLGNTEAFF
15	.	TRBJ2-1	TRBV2	CASSRPGTKNNEQFF
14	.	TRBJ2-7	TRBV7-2	CASSLASGRYEQYF
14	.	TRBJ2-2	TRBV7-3	CASSLAGGPGELFF
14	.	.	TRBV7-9	CASSLQGNSYEQYF
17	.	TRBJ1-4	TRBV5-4	CASSLEPFAGTNEKLFF
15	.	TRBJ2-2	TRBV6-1	CASSESWVGPGELFF
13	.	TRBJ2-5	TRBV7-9	CASSRVVQETQYF
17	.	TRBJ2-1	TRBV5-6	CASSLSRGRYSYNEQFF
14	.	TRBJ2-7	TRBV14	CASSPRLDSDEQYF
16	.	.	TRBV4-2	CASSQVEASGRYEQYF
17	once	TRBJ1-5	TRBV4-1	CASSQEWLTDSNQPQHF
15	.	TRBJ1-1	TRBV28	CASSPTRSRGIEAFF
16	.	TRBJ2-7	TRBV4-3	CASSQTTGQGAGEQYF